This TCR beta chain comes out of a study of cytomegalovirus exposure and HLA in healthy donors. Broader study findings: Presence/absence analyses rested on an assumption that sequencing depth was roughly uniform across donors.

The PCR contained 60 Vbeta and 13 Jbeta primers. Assay: immunoSEQ multiplex PCR; the TCRdb copy retains only in-frame clones and omits some. The sample carries 120,000 or so clones, more than 70% recorded once. From germline, CDR1 is SEHNR and CDR2 FQNEAQ (reference sequence). Trimming left V 5 bases short and J 0 bases short, with 11 bases between. The length of the CDR3 is 15 residues. With regard to this clone: Its antigen is not known.

What was sequenced was PBMCs. V usage is TRBV7-9 and J usage is TRBJ2-1, with D uncertain. This receptor was obtained from a man between 50 and 59 years old in good health and CMV-seronegative. The CDR3 sequence is CASSPGPSSYNEQFF. In DNA, the CDR3 is TGTGCCAGCAGCCCAGGTCCAAGCTCCTACAATGAGCAGTTCTTC. Complete variable domain (other parts from reference TRBV7-9 and TRBJ2-1): DTGVSQNPRHKITKRGQNVTFRCDPISEHNRLYWYRQTLGQGPEFLTYFQNEAQLEKSRLLSDRFSAERPKGSFSTLEIQRTEQGDSAMYLCASSPGPSSYNEQFFGPGTRLTVL.